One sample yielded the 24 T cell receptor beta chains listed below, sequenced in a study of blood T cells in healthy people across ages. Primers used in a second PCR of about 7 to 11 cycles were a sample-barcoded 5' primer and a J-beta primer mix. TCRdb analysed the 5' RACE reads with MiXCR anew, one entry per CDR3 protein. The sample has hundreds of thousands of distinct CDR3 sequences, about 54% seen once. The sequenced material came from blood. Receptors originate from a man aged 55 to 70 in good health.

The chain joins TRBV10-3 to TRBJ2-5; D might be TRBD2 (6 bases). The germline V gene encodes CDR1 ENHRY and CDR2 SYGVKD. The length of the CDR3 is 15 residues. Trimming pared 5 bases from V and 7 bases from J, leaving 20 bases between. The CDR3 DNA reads TGTGCCATCAGTCCCACCCGCGGGGTACGGGGGACCCAGTACTTC. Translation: CAISPTRGVRGTQYF.

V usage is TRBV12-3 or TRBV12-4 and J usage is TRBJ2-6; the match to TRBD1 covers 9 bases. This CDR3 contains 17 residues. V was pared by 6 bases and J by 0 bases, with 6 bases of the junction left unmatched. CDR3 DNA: TGTGCCAGCAGCAGGGACAGGGTGAACTCTGGGGCCAACGTCCTGACTTTC. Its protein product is CASSRDRVNSGANVLTF.

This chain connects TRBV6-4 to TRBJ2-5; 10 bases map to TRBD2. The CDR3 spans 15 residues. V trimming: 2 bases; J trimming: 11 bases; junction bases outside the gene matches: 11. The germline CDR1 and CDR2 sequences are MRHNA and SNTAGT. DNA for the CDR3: TGTGCCAGCAGTGACCCCCAAACTAGCGGGAAGTTTCAGTACTTC. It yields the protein CASSDPQTSGKFQYF.

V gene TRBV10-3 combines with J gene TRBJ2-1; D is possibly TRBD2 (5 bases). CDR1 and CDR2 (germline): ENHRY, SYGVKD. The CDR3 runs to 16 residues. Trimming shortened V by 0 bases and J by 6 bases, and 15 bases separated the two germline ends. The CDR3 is CAISESFGNKGNEQFF. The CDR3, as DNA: TGTGCCATCAGTGAGTCGTTCGGGAACAAGGGCAATGAGCAGTTCTTC.

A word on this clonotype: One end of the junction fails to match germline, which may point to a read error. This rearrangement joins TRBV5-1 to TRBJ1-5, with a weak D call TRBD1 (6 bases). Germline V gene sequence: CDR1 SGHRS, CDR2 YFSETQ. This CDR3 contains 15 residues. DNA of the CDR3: TGCGCCGGCAGCTTGGGGGACACCCGGAATCAGCCCCAGCATTTT. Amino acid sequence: CAGSLGDTRNQPQHF.

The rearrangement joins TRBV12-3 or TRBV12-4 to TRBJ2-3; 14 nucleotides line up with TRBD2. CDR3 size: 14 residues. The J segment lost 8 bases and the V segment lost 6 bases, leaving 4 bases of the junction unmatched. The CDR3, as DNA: TGTGCCAGCAGCGGGACTAGCGGGGGAGCTACGCAGTATTTT. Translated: CASSGTSGGATQYF.

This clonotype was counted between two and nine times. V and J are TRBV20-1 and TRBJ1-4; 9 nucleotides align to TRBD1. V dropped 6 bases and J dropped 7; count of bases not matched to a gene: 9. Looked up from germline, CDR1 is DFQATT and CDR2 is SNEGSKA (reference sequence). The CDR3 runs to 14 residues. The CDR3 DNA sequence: TGCAGTGCGGAGCCGGGACAGGGAACTGAAAAACTGTTTTTT. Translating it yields CSAEPGQGTEKLFF.

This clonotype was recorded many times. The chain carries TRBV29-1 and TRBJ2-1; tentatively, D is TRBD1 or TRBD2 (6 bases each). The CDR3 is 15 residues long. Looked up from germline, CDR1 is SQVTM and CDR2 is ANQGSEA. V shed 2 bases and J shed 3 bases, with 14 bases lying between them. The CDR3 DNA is TGCAGCGTTGAAAAGGGGGGCGCAGGCTACAATGAGCAGTTCTTC. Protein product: CSVEKGGAGYNEQFF.

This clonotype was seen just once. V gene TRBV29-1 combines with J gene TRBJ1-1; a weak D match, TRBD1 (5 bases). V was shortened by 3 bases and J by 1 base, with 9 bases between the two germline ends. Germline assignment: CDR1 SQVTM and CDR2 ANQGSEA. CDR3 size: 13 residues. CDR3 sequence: CSVDQRGNTEAFF. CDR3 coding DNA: TGCAGCGTTGATCAGAGGGGGAACACTGAAGCTTTCTTT. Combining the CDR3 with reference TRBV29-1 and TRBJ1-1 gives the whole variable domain SAVISQKPSRDICQRGTSLTIQCQVDSQVTMMFWYRQQPGQSLTLIATANQGSEATYESGFVIDKFPISRPNLTFSTLTVSNMSPEDSSIYLCSVDQRGNTEAFFGQGTRLTVV.

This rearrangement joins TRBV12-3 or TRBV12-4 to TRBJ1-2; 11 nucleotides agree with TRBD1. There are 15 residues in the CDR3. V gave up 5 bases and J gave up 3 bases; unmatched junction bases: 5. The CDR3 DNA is TGTGCCAGCAGTGTCAGGACAGGGGGCGACTATGGCTACACCTTC. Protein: CASSVRTGGDYGYTF.

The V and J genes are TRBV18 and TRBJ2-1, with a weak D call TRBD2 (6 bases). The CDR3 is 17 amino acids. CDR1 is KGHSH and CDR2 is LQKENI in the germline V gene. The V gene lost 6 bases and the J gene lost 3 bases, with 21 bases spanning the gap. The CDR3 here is CASSRDGLRGYYNEQFF. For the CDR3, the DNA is TGTGCCAGCTCTCGGGACGGTCTGCGGGGCTACTACAATGAGCAGTTCTTC.

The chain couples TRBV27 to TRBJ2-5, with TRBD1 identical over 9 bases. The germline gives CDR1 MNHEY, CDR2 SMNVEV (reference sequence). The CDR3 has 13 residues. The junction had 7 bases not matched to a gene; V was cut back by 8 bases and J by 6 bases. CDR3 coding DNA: TGTGCCAGCTCGACAGGGGGTTGGAAGACCCAGTACTTC. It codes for CASSTGGWKTQYF.

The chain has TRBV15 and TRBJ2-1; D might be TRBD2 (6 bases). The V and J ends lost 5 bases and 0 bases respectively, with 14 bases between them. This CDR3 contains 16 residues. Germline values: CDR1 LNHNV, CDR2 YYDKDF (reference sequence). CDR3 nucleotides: TGTGCCACCAGCCCGGGGCGGGGCAGCTCCTACAATGAGCAGTTCTTC. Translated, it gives CATSPGRGSSYNEQFF.

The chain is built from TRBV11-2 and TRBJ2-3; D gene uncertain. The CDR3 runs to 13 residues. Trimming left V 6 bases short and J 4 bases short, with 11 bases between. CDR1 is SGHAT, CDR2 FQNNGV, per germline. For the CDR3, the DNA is TGTGCCAGCAGGGCCTACAGACCAGATACGCAGTATTTT. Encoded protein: CASRAYRPDTQYF.

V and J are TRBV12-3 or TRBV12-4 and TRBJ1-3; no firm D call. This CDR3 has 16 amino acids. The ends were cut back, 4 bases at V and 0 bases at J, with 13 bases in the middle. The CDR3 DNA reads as TGTGCCAGCAGTTACCCCGGGCCTAGCTCTGGAAACACCATATATTTT. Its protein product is CASSYPGPSSGNTIYF.

CDR3 in amino acids: CASSQGRRNEKLFF. As DNA, the CDR3 is TGCGCCAGCAGCCAGGGACGGCGGAATGAAAAACTGTTTTTT. This chain uses TRBV5-1 with TRBJ1-4; perhaps TRBD1 as D (5 bases). This CDR3 region has 14 residues. The ends were cut back, 4 bases at V and 5 bases at J, with 12 bases in the middle. In germline, CDR1 is SGHRS, CDR2 YFSETQ.

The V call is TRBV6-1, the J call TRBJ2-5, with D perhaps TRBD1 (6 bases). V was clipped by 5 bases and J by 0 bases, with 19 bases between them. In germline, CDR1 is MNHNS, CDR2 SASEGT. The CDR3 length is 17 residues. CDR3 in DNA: TGTGCCAGCAGTCGAACTAGGGCAGGGGTGTACCAAGAGACCCAGTACTTC. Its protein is CASSRTRAGVYQETQYF.

The chain's CDR3 is CSVEGADHGELFF. The CDR3 DNA sequence: TGCAGCGTTGAAGGCGCAGATCACGGGGAGCTGTTTTTT. The genes are TRBV29-1 and TRBJ2-2; D unresolved. The germline CDR1 and CDR2 sequences are SQVTM and ANQGSEA. The CDR3 runs to 13 residues. V lost 1 base to trimming and J lost 7 bases, with 10 bases between them.

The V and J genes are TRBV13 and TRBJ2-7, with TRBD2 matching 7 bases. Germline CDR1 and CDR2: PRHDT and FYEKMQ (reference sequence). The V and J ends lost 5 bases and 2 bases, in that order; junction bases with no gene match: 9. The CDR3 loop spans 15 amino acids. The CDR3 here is CASSQGRGFAYEQYF. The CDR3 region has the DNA TGTGCCAGCAGCCAAGGGCGGGGGTTCGCCTACGAGCAGTACTTC.

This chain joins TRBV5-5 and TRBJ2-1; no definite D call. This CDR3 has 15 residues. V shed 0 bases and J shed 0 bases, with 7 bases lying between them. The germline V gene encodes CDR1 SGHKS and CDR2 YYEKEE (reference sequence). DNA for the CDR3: TGTGCCAGCAGCTTGGGGGCCTTCTCCTACAATGAGCAGTTCTTC. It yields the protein CASSLGAFSYNEQFF. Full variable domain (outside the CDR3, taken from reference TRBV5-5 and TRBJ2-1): DAGVTQSPTHLIKTRGQQVTLRCSPISGHKSVSWYQQVLGQGPQFIFQYYEKEERGRGNFPDRFSARQFPNYSSELNVNALLLGDSALYLCASSLGAFSYNEQFFGPGTRLTVL.

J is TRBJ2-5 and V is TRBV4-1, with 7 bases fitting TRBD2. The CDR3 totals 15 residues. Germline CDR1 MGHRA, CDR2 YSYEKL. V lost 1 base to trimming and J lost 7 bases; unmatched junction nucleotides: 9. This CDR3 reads CASSQGAREERTQYF. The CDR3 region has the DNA TGCGCCAGCAGCCAAGGGGCACGGGAGGAACGGACCCAGTACTTC.

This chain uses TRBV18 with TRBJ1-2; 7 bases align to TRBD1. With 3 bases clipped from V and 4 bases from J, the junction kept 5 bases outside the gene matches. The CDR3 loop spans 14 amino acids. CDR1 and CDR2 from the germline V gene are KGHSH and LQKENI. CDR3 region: CASSPDREAYGYTF. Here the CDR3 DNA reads TGTGCCAGCTCACCTGACAGGGAGGCCTATGGCTACACCTTC.

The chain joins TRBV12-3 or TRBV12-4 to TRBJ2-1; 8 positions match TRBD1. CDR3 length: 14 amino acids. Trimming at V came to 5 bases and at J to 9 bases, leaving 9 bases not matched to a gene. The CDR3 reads CASSKLQGAGEQFF. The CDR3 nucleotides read TGTGCCAGCAGTAAACTCCAGGGGGCGGGTGAGCAGTTCTTC.

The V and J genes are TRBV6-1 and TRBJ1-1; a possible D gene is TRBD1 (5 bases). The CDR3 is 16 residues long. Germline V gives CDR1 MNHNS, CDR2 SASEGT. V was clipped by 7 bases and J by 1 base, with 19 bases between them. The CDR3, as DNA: TGTGCCAGCACCGGGGGGGTCGGGGTCTGGAACACTGAAGCTTTCTTT. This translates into CASTGGVGVWNTEAFF.